This T cell receptor beta chain comes out of a study of response to subunit inactivated influenza vaccine. Losses at the gene ends were 4 bases for V and 5 bases for J; bases not matched to a gene: 7. There are 14 residues in the CDR3. The germline V gene encodes CDR1 SGHNT and CDR2 YYREEE (reference sequence). TCRdb analysed the RT-PCR reads with MiXCR anew, one entry per CDR3 protein. The sample yields about half a million distinct CDR3 sequences, about 25% seen once. The chain is built from TRBV5-4 and TRBJ2-5, with TRBD1 identical over 8 bases. The sequenced sample was CD4+ T cells sorted from PBMCs, obtained about 5 days after vaccination. The TCR originated in a man aged 45-65 years who received an inactivated influenza vaccine. The CDR3 DNA reads TGTGCCAGCAGCCACCGGGACAGGACGGAGACCCAGTACTTC. It codes for CASSHRDRTETQYF.